A selection of T cell receptor beta chains follows, all from one sample in a study of blood T cells in healthy people across ages. Using its own MiXCR run on the 5' RACE reads, TCRdb lists one record per CDR3 protein. This sample has more than 650,000 distinct CDR3 sequences, with about 48% found just once. The sequencing sample was made of blood. These receptors were taken from an elderly man in good health. Each CDR3 is given with its conserved first and last residue. The D gene is left open where the match is weak. Some rows mark clone size as missing; the rest say once, few, many or name a class of expanded clone.

J gene: TRBJ1-2
D gene: TRBD1
clone size: few
V gene: TRBV11-2
CDR3 protein: CASSSAGQGYGYTF
CDR3 DNA: TGTGCCAGCAGCTCCGCCGGACAGGGGTATGGCTACACCTTC

J gene: TRBJ2-7
D gene: TRBD2
clone size: .
V gene: TRBV11-2
CDR3 protein: CASSAPGLAGDRSYEQYF
CDR3 DNA: TGTGCCAGCAGCGCCCCGGGACTAGCGGGAGATCGGTCCTACGAGCAGTACTTC

J gene: TRBJ2-7
D gene: .
clone size: few
V gene: TRBV6-2/TRBV6-3
CDR3 protein: CASSWGGAEQYF
CDR3 DNA: TGTGCCAGCAGTTGGGGGGGGGCCGAGCAGTACTTC

J gene: TRBJ2-7
D gene: .
clone size: few
V gene: TRBV7-6
CDR3 protein: CASSLATGLEQYF
CDR3 DNA: TGTGCCAGCAGCTTAGCGACGGGGCTCGAGCAGTACTTC

J gene: TRBJ1-2
D gene: TRBD1
clone size: many
V gene: TRBV12-3/TRBV12-4
CDR3 protein: CASRDTGGSYGYTF
CDR3 DNA: TGTGCCAGCAGGGATACAGGGGGCAGCTATGGCTACACCTTC

J gene: TRBJ2-7
D gene: .
clone size: few
V gene: TRBV6-6
CDR3 protein: CASSIPKGQGTYEQYF
CDR3 DNA: TGTGCCAGCAGTATACCTAAGGGCCAGGGGACCTACGAGCAGTACTTC

J gene: TRBJ2-6
D gene: TRBD1
clone size: .
V gene: TRBV11-2
CDR3 protein: CASSPSGTGTGANVLTF
CDR3 DNA: TGTGCCAGCAGCCCATCCGGGACAGGGACTGGGGCCAACGTCCTGACTTTC

J gene: TRBJ2-7
D gene: .
clone size: .
V gene: TRBV5-4
CDR3 protein: CASSRPQGTDEQYF
CDR3 DNA: TGTGCCAGCAGCCGACCCCAGGGGACGGACGAGCAGTACTTC

J gene: TRBJ2-7
D gene: .
clone size: few
V gene: TRBV5-1
CDR3 protein: CASSLTGPLGEQYF
CDR3 DNA: TGCGCCAGCAGCTTGACAGGCCCACTCGGCGAGCAGTACTTC

J gene: TRBJ2-3
D gene: TRBD2
clone size: .
V gene: TRBV18
CDR3 protein: CASSPAEMSGRNFELHRYAYF
CDR3 DNA: TGTGCCAGCTCACCCGCCGAAATGAGCGGGAGAAATTTCGAGCTACACAGATACGCGTATTTT

J gene: TRBJ2-4
D gene: .
clone size: .
V gene: TRBV20-1
CDR3 protein: CSAVYPGGYKNIQYF
CDR3 DNA: TGCAGTGCAGTCTATCCAGGGGGGTACAAAAACATTCAGTACTTC

J gene: TRBJ2-4
D gene: TRBD2
clone size: once
V gene: TRBV7-2
CDR3 protein: CASSLTSVSYNEQYF
CDR3 DNA: TGTGCCAGCAGCTTGACTAGCGTGTCCTACAATGAGCAGTACTTC

J gene: TRBJ1-2
D gene: .
clone size: many
V gene: TRBV6-5
CDR3 protein: CASSPGSYGYTF
CDR3 DNA: TGTGCCAGCAGTCCAGGGTCCTATGGCTACACCTTC

J gene: TRBJ2-7
D gene: TRBD2
clone size: few
V gene: TRBV12-3/TRBV12-4
CDR3 protein: CASSFPSGGSYEQYF
CDR3 DNA: TGTGCCAGCAGTTTCCCTAGCGGGGGATCCTACGAGCAGTACTTC

J gene: TRBJ2-3
D gene: .
clone size: .
V gene: TRBV2
CDR3 protein: CASSVDRDAYF
CDR3 DNA: TGTGCCAGCAGTGTGGACAGAGACGCGTATTTT

J gene: TRBJ2-7
D gene: TRBD2
clone size: .
V gene: TRBV19
CDR3 protein: CASSIFAGEGQYF
CDR3 DNA: TGTGCCAGTAGTATTTTTGCGGGGGAAGGGCAGTACTTC

J gene: TRBJ2-3
D gene: .
clone size: .
V gene: TRBV20-1
CDR3 protein: CSAALGEYAYF
CDR3 DNA: TGCAGTGCGGCCCTGGGGGAATACGCGTATTTT

J gene: TRBJ2-7
D gene: .
clone size: .
V gene: TRBV18
CDR3 protein: CASSPLGEADREQYF
CDR3 DNA: TGTGCCAGCTCACCCTTGGGGGAAGCGGATAGAGAGCAGTACTTC

J gene: TRBJ2-5
D gene: TRBD2
clone size: .
V gene: TRBV20-1
CDR3 protein: CSARVPSGRTETQYF
CDR3 DNA: TGCAGTGCTAGGGTCCCGAGCGGGAGAACGGAGACCCAGTACTTC

J gene: TRBJ2-7
D gene: TRBD2
clone size: once
V gene: TRBV27
CDR3 protein: CASSLPGLAGLNEQYF
CDR3 DNA: TGTGCCAGCAGCTTACCGGGACTAGCGGGTCTCAATGAGCAGTACTTC

J gene: TRBJ2-2
D gene: .
clone size: .
V gene: TRBV11-1
CDR3 protein: CASSLFGSAANTGELFF
CDR3 DNA: TGTGCCAGCAGCTTATTCGGTAGTGCGGCGAACACCGGGGAGCTGTTTTTT

J gene: TRBJ1-4
D gene: .
clone size: .
V gene: TRBV20-1
CDR3 protein: CSALKAGAGDEKLFF
CDR3 DNA: TGCAGTGCCCTGAAGGCAGGGGCCGGTGACGAAAAACTGTTTTTT

J gene: TRBJ2-7
D gene: TRBD1
clone size: .
V gene: TRBV5-1
CDR3 protein: CASSLSGQGFNEQYF
CDR3 DNA: TGCGCCAGCAGCTTGTCCGGACAGGGGTTTAATGAGCAGTACTTC

J gene: TRBJ2-4
D gene: TRBD1
clone size: .
V gene: TRBV20-1
CDR3 protein: CSAHGQGGAQYF
CDR3 DNA: TGCAGTGCTCACGGACAGGGTGGCGCGCAGTACTTC

J gene: TRBJ1-2
D gene: .
clone size: few
V gene: TRBV29-1
CDR3 protein: CSVGGGPYGYTF
CDR3 DNA: TGCAGCGTTGGGGGGGGGCCCTATGGCTACACCTTC

J gene: TRBJ2-5
D gene: .
clone size: .
V gene: TRBV7-9
CDR3 protein: CASSLGTGLEETQYF
CDR3 DNA: TGTGCCAGCAGCTTAGGTACAGGGCTGGAAGAGACCCAGTACTTC

J gene: TRBJ2-7
D gene: TRBD1
clone size: .
V gene: TRBV10-2
CDR3 protein: CASNRGQGARYEQYF
CDR3 DNA: TGCGCCAGCAACCGCGGACAGGGGGCAAGGTACGAGCAGTACTTC

J gene: TRBJ2-2
D gene: TRBD2
clone size: .
V gene: TRBV5-1
CDR3 protein: CASSFLAGVDTGELFF
CDR3 DNA: TGCGCCAGCAGCTTCTTAGCGGGAGTGGACACCGGGGAGCTGTTTTTT

J gene: TRBJ1-1
D gene: TRBD1
clone size: .
V gene: TRBV27
CDR3 protein: CASSRTGRPEAFF
CDR3 DNA: TGTGCCAGCAGTAGGACAGGGCGGCCTGAAGCTTTCTTT

J gene: TRBJ2-1
D gene: TRBD2
clone size: .
V gene: TRBV5-1
CDR3 protein: CASSPGLAGGVSEQFF
CDR3 DNA: TGCGCCAGCAGCCCCGGACTAGCGGGAGGGGTAAGCGAGCAGTTCTTC

J gene: TRBJ2-2
D gene: .
clone size: .
V gene: TRBV12-3/TRBV12-4
CDR3 protein: CASRLHGGMGTGELFF
CDR3 DNA: TGTGCCAGCAGACTCCATGGGGGAATGGGCACCGGGGAGCTGTTTTTT

J gene: TRBJ2-1
D gene: .
clone size: .
V gene: TRBV6-1
CDR3 protein: CASRGGVYNEQFF
CDR3 DNA: TGTGCCAGCAGGGGCGGGGTGTACAATGAGCAGTTCTTC

J gene: TRBJ2-7
D gene: TRBD1
clone size: .
V gene: TRBV7-9
CDR3 protein: CASSSSRPGGYEQYF
CDR3 DNA: TGTGCCAGCAGCTCATCCCGTCCAGGGGGCTACGAGCAGTACTTC

J gene: TRBJ2-7
D gene: .
clone size: few
V gene: TRBV3-1
CDR3 protein: CASSPTSFEQYF
CDR3 DNA: TGTGCCAGCAGCCCGACTAGTTTCGAGCAGTACTTC

J gene: TRBJ1-4
D gene: .
clone size: .
V gene: TRBV25-1
CDR3 protein: CASSDLGRAATNEKLFF
CDR3 DNA: TGTGCCAGCAGTGATCTGGGACGGGCCGCGACTAATGAAAAACTGTTTTTT

J gene: TRBJ2-1
D gene: .
clone size: .
V gene: TRBV5-1
CDR3 protein: CASSVSGTRYNEQFF
CDR3 DNA: TGCGCCAGCAGCGTCTCCGGGACTCGGTACAATGAGCAGTTCTTC

J gene: TRBJ2-7
D gene: TRBD2
clone size: .
V gene: TRBV7-2
CDR3 protein: CASSFKLASSYNEQYF
CDR3 DNA: TGTGCCAGCAGCTTTAAACTAGCGAGCTCCTACAATGAGCAGTACTTC

J gene: TRBJ2-3
D gene: .
clone size: .
V gene: TRBV14
CDR3 protein: CASSQIRDTITDTQYF
CDR3 DNA: TGTGCCAGCAGCCAGATCCGGGACACTATCACAGATACGCAGTATTTT

J gene: TRBJ2-2
D gene: .
clone size: .
V gene: TRBV11-1
CDR3 protein: CASSYGWTGELFF
CDR3 DNA: TGTGCCAGCAGCTACGGCTGGACCGGGGAGCTGTTTTTT

J gene: TRBJ1-6
D gene: .
clone size: .
V gene: TRBV3-1
CDR3 protein: CASSQRGIGASPLHF
CDR3 DNA: TGTGCCAGCAGCCAACGGGGCATCGGGGCTTCACCCCTCCACTTT

J gene: TRBJ1-2
D gene: TRBD1
clone size: few
V gene: TRBV11-2
CDR3 protein: CASSFLGGRAAGYTF
CDR3 DNA: TGTGCCAGCAGCTTTCTAGGGGGCAGGGCGGCCGGCTACACCTTC

J gene: TRBJ2-3
D gene: .
clone size: .
V gene: TRBV20-1
CDR3 protein: CSARDPKKQVYTDTQYF
CDR3 DNA: TGCAGTGCTAGAGATCCTAAGAAGCAGGTGTACACAGATACGCAGTATTTT

J gene: TRBJ1-2
D gene: TRBD1
clone size: .
V gene: TRBV9
CDR3 protein: CASSFNPGQGLRGYTF
CDR3 DNA: TGTGCCAGCAGCTTCAATCCGGGACAGGGGTTGAGGGGCTACACCTTC

J gene: TRBJ2-7
D gene: .
clone size: once
V gene: TRBV12-5
CDR3 protein: CASAGQCEQYF
CDR3 DNA: TGTGCTAGTGCCGGACAGTGCGAGCAGTACTTC

J gene: TRBJ2-3
D gene: TRBD1
clone size: few
V gene: TRBV27
CDR3 protein: CASSQDRGKHRYAYF
CDR3 DNA: TGTGCCAGCAGTCAGGACAGGGGGAAGCACAGATACGCGTATTTT

J gene: TRBJ1-5
D gene: TRBD1
clone size: .
V gene: TRBV7-2
CDR3 protein: CACSVNRGQPQHF
CDR3 DNA: TGTGCCTGCAGCGTAAACAGGGGACAGCCCCAGCATTTT

J gene: TRBJ1-1
D gene: TRBD1
clone size: .
V gene: TRBV20-1
CDR3 protein: CSARAGQGIEMNTEAFF
CDR3 DNA: TGCAGTGCTAGAGCGGGACAGGGGATCGAAATGAACACTGAAGCTTTCTTT

J gene: TRBJ2-1
D gene: .
clone size: .
V gene: TRBV7-2
CDR3 protein: CASSFGRYNEQFF
CDR3 DNA: TGTGCCAGCAGCTTTGGGAGGTACAATGAGCAGTTCTTC

J gene: TRBJ1-2
D gene: TRBD1
clone size: .
V gene: TRBV24-1
CDR3 protein: CATSRTGGNGYTF
CDR3 DNA: TGTGCCACCAGCCGGACAGGGGGGAATGGCTACACCTTC

J gene: TRBJ2-1
D gene: .
clone size: .
V gene: TRBV27
CDR3 protein: CASSFRSSLGEYLAYSEQFF
CDR3 DNA: TGTGCCAGCAGTTTTAGGTCTAGCTTGGGTGAATATCTAGCCTACAGTGAGCAGTTCTTC